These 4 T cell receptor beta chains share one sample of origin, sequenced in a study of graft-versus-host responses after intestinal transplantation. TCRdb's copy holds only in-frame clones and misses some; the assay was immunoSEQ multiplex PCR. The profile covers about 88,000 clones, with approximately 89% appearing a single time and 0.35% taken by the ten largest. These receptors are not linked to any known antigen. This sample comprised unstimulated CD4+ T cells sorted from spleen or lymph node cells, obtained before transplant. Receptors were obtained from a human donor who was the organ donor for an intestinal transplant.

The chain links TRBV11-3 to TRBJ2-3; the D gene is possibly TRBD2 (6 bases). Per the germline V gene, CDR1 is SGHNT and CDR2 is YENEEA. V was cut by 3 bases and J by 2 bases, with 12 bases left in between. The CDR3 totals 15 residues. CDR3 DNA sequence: TGTGCCAGCAGCTTGGGCGGGATAAACACAGATACGCAGTATTTT. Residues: CASSLGGINTDTQYF.

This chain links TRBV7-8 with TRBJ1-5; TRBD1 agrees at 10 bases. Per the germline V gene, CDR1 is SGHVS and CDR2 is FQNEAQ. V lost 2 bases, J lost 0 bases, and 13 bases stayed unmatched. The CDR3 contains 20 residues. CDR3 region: CASSLRVRDRGPYSNQPQHF. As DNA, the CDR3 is TGTGCCAGCAGCTTAAGAGTCCGGGACAGGGGCCCTTATAGCAATCAGCCCCAGCATTTT.

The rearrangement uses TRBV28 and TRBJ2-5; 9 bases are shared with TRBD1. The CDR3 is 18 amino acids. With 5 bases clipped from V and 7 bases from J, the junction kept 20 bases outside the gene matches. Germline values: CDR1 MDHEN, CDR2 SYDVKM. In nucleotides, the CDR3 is TGTGCCAGCAGTCAAACGATGACCGGGACAGGGTCTCGCGGGACCCAGTACTTC. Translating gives CASSQTMTGTGSRGTQYF.

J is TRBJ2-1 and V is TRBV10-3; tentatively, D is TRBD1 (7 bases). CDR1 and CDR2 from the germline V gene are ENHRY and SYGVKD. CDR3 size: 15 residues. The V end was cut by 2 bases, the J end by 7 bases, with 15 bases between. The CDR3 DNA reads TGTGCCATCAGTGAGCAGGGGGGCGCTTTAAATGAGCAGTTCTTC. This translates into CAISEQGGALNEQFF.